Each of the 25 T cell receptor beta chains below was sequenced from the same sample in a study of CXCR3-negative and CXCR3-positive naive CD8 T cells. Their cognate antigens are unknown. The TRB libraries of cDNA were built by UMI-labeled 5' RACE. From its re-call of the 5' RACE reads, TCRdb lists each CDR3 protein once, without DNA. Listed are approximately 130,000 distinct CDR3 sequences; 0.41% falls within the top ten. Overall study findings and caveats: Hydrophobicity of TRB CDR3s was greater in CXCR3-positive naive cells than in CXCR3-negative naive cells.

Material: naive CXCR3+ CD8+ T cells from blood. Subset described: CD45RO-CCR7+CD27+CD95- naive CD8+ T cells expressing CXCR3 (TNR3+). These receptors were obtained from a human donor in good health. Some clones in this sample may be carry-over from other donors' samples.

The V and J genes are TRBV29-1 and TRBJ2-3; TCRdb names TRBD2, which stays unverified in the absence of DNA. The germline V gene encodes CDR1 SQVTM and CDR2 ANQGSEA. There are 18 residues in the CDR3. The CDR3 protein is CSVEGFIDSGGYTDTQYF.

This chain uses TRBV28 with TRBJ2-5; the D gene TCRdb calls, TRBD1, cannot be checked with no DNA. The CDR3 loop spans 15 amino acids. CDR1 MDHEN and CDR2 SYDVKM come from the germline V gene. CDR3: CASSSLTGLQETQYF.

CDR3 residues: CASSYWGRGYEQYF. The chain uses TRBV6-6 and TRBJ2-7. Germline V CDR1 and CDR2: MNHNY, SVGAGI (reference sequence). The CDR3 extends over 14 amino acids.

V usage is TRBV29-1 and J usage is TRBJ1-2; TCRdb selects TRBD1, and the lack of DNA leaves this call unchecked. The CDR3 spans 15 residues. Germline V gives CDR1 SQVTM, CDR2 ANQGSEA. The CDR3 loop reads CSVPGQEKEVYGYTF.

The genes are TRBV3-1 and TRBJ2-3; TCRdb lists TRBD2, though no DNA is available to test this call. The CDR3 is 18 residues long. CDR1 is LGHDT, CDR2 YNNKEL, per germline (reference sequence). The CDR3 here is CASSQASGASGSTDTQYF.

This chain joins TRBV12-3 or TRBV12-4 and TRBJ2-6; TCRdb's D gene call, TRBD1, goes unchecked for lack of DNA. CDR3 length equals 20 residues. The CDR3: CASSLSWGQFPSSGANVLTF.

The chain links TRBV10-2 to TRBJ1-1; the D call from TCRdb, TRBD1, cannot be confirmed without DNA. CDR1 and CDR2 (germline): WSHSY, SAAADI. The CDR3 runs to 11 residues. CDR3 protein: CASGEGAEAFF.

The chain uses TRBV7-9 and TRBJ2-3. This CDR3 comprises 14 residues. In germline, CDR1 is SEHNR, CDR2 FQNEAQ (reference sequence). The CDR3 sequence: CASSLAGIADTQYF. Full variable domain (missing parts from reference TRBV7-9 and TRBJ2-3): DTGVSQNPRHKITKRGQNVTFRCDPISEHNRLYWYRQTLGQGPEFLTYFQNEAQLEKSRLLSDRFSAERPKGSFSTLEIQRTEQGDSAMYLCASSLAGIADTQYFGPGTRLTVL.

CDR3 amino acids: CASSPDSAPYEQYF. The gene calls are TRBV7-9 and TRBJ2-7; TCRdb designates TRBD1, a call that cannot be tested without DNA. The germline V gene has CDR1 SEHNR and CDR2 FQNEAQ (reference sequence). The length of the CDR3 is 14 residues.

V gene TRBV12-3 or TRBV12-4 combines with J gene TRBJ2-7; TCRdb's assignment of TRBD1 cannot be checked, as there is no DNA. The length of the CDR3 is 12 residues. The CDR3 spells CASSPTVYEQYF.

This chain uses TRBV28 with TRBJ1-5. The CDR3 has 14 residues. Germline CDR1 is MDHEN and CDR2 is SYDVKM. The CDR3 region is CASSLVSSNQPQHF.

J is TRBJ2-1 and V is TRBV19; TCRdb's D gene call, TRBD1, goes unchecked for lack of DNA. Germline V CDR1 and CDR2: LNHDA, SQIVND (reference sequence). The CDR3 is made up of 13 amino acids. CDR3: CASSTTGFNEQFF.

This sequence joins TRBV19 and TRBJ1-2; there is no DNA to check the TCRdb D call of TRBD1. CDR3 length: 17 amino acids. Germline loops: CDR1 LNHDA, CDR2 SQIVND (reference sequence). CDR3 amino acids: CASSWTGTGMASYGYTF.

This rearrangement joins TRBV7-9 to TRBJ2-3. CDR3 size: 13 residues. Per germline, CDR1 SEHNR and CDR2 FQNEAQ (reference sequence). CDR3 in amino acids: CASSSRMEDTQYF.

V and J are TRBV7-3 and TRBJ2-3; TCRdb gives TRBD1 as the D gene, but with no DNA this cannot be confirmed. The CDR3 is 15 residues long. Germline lookup yields CDR1 SGHTA and CDR2 FQGTGA. CDR3 amino acids: CASSPTGGMTDTQYF.

The chain is built from TRBV5-1 and TRBJ2-1; the TCRdb call, TRBD1, lacks DNA for checking. Germline CDR1 SGHRS, CDR2 YFSETQ. This CDR3 has 17 amino acids. CDR3 residues: CASSLFFPSPNYNEQFF.

This chain uses TRBV4-3 with TRBJ2-7; TCRdb outputs TRBD1, but without DNA this stays unchecked. Germline CDR1 LGHNA, CDR2 YSLEER. The CDR3 contains 16 residues. CDR3: CASSQDQETVSYEQYF.

The chain joins TRBV27 to TRBJ2-2. Looked up from germline, CDR1 is MNHEY and CDR2 is SMNVEV (reference sequence). The CDR3 spans 11 residues. CDR3 amino acids: CASSTDGELFF.

The chain's CDR3 is CASSSGEVQPQHF. The V gene is TRBV7-9, the J gene TRBJ1-5. The CDR3 has 13 residues. CDR1 is SEHNR and CDR2 is FQNEAQ in the germline V gene (reference sequence).

The chain has TRBV29-1 and TRBJ2-7; TCRdb returns TRBD1, unconfirmable since there is no DNA. The CDR3 has 15 residues. Germline values: CDR1 SQVTM, CDR2 ANQGSEA. CDR3: CSVEGGRDTPYEQYF.

The chain is built from TRBV12-3 or TRBV12-4 and TRBJ2-5; there is no DNA to check the TCRdb D call of TRBD2. The CDR3 contains 15 residues. The CDR3 spells CASSLVAGAGPTQYF.

The chain uses TRBV6-2 or TRBV6-3 and TRBJ1-2. The CDR3 extends over 13 amino acids. The V gene's germline CDR1 is MNHEY and CDR2 SVGEGT. This CDR3 is CASSLAAAYGYTF.

The chain employs TRBV9 and TRBJ2-3; TCRdb outputs TRBD2, but without DNA this stays unchecked. There are 15 residues in the CDR3. Germline V gene data show CDR1 as SGDLS and CDR2 as YYNGEE. CDR3 amino acids: CASSASGSNSDTQYF. Full variable domain (missing parts from reference TRBV9 and TRBJ2-3): DSGVTQTPKHLITATGQRVTLRCSPRSGDLSVYWYQQSLDQGLQFLIQYYNGEERAKGNILERFSAQQFPDLHSELNLSSLELGDSALYFCASSASGSNSDTQYFGPGTRLTVL.

The CDR3 loop is CASSTGLAPVSYEQYF. V usage is TRBV21-1 and J usage is TRBJ2-7; no DNA is available, so the TRBD2 call from TCRdb remains unchecked. TRBV21-1 is reported as a pseudogene. The CDR3 runs 16 residues.

The rearrangement joins TRBV7-9 to TRBJ1-2; checking the TCRdb D call of TRBD1 is not possible without DNA. CDR3 length: 14 amino acids. The germline V gene has CDR1 SEHNR and CDR2 FQNEAQ (reference sequence). The CDR3 region is CASSFDRENYGYTF.